This TCR beta chain was found in a study of T cells in Graves' hyperthyroidism and ophthalmopathy (dated by TCRdb to the late 2010s). About the full investigation: Peripheral blood samples were taken at initial diagnosis, before any treatment was given. TCR V-J signatures able to tell the groups apart were searched for in a discovery cohort of some 97 patients, of whom fewer than 45 had Graves' ophthalmopathy and 57 had stable Graves' hyperthyroidism. Prospective prediction of ophthalmopathy was tested in an independent validation cohort consisting of some 20 hyperthyroidism patients and about 17 patients who later progressed to ophthalmopathy. For training and testing, the 100 or so patients in the discovery cohort were randomly divided in a 7:3 ratio. In addition, the study compared T-cell repertoires in thyroid tissue and in blood from five to seven Graves' hyperthyroidism patients. After sampling, hyperthyroidism patients received methimazole starting at 30 mg daily, and ophthalmopathy patients received high-dose intravenous methylprednisolone. TCR Vbeta CDR3 sequencing of fewer than 150 peripheral blood samples (43 ophthalmopathy, roughly 74 hyperthyroidism and some 17 progressor patients) is reported in the paper.

Hyperthyroidism patients were newly diagnosed, had a disease duration of under 2 months, and were aged 18 to 65 years. The study excluded patients with uncontrolled infections, other autoimmune diseases, pregnancy or lactation. Diagnoses were established on the basis of clinical symptoms, serum thyroxine and TRAb, thyroid ultrasound, and orbital computed tomography. Blood from progressor patients was collected at the time of first diagnosis with hyperthyroidism, before any ophthalmopathy symptoms had appeared. PBMCs were isolated from about 9.2 ml of fresh peripheral blood by Ficoll-Paque density gradient centrifugation. Progressor patients were defined as those initially diagnosed with Graves' hyperthyroidism in whom ophthalmopathy developed during follow-up. Total RNA was extracted with Trizol reagent, and quality was checked on an Agilent 2100 Bioanalyzer. Study-wide findings and limitations: In validation, progression to ophthalmopathy was predicted by the model with approximately 67% sensitivity and roughly 76% specificity, a median of approximately 6.5 months before onset. Sample size was not statistically predetermined, and blinding of investigators to group allocation was not performed. A model built on a 13 V-J signature distinguished ophthalmopathy from stable hyperthyroidism, reaching around 87% sensitivity and under 84% specificity in cross-validation and 80%/75% in testing. Most expanded thyroid clonotypes (frequency above 0.001) were also detected in blood, a finding suggesting that blood repertoires may reflect thyroid immune responses.

Concerning this clonotype: Which antigen it targets is not known. Nothing much larger sits one base from this clone, and base qualities are not available.

The junction shows trimming of 2 bases on V and 4 bases on J, and the gene matches do not reach 7 bases of it. CDR1 is given as LGHDT and CDR2 as YNNKEL, both from the germline V gene (reference sequence). The CDR3, from cysteine to phenylalanine, totals 16 residues. Only the CDR3 part of the read is kept: 48 bases, read in frame from the first base. Amplification of TCR beta CDR3 regions was carried out from RNA transcripts. For the first round of RT-PCR on the TCR CDR3, the HTBI primer set was used together with the Qiagen OneStep RT-PCR kit. The libraries were constructed in a second round of multiplex PCR and then size-selected and purified. Paired-end sequencing of the libraries was performed with 100 bp reads on an Illumina HiSeq2000. In the paper's pipeline: SOAPnuke was used to process the raw data, removing reads that contained adapters or uncalled bases, had a mean Phred below 15, or lacked an exact match to the constant primer or identifier. COPE v1.2.5 was used to merge high-quality paired reads, and clonotypes were defined as unique nucleotide sequences. MiTCR v1.1 was used to align the clonotypes against IMGT TRBV, TRBD and TRBJ reference segments. The analysis was restricted to V-J combinations with a frequency above 0.0001, which together covered roughly 99% of the repertoires. A TCS score was defined as the ratio of F50 (clonal expansion) to E x V (chaos), with BLOSUM62-based TCRdist applied between CDR3 peptides within each V-J. Welch's t-statistics and random forest reduced around 550 V-J features to 10 to 15, which were used in a naive Bayes classifier (R e1071). TCRdb trimmed public reads at Q25 via fastp, called clones via MiXCR and kept in-frame beta chains. Entries that share a CDR3 protein sequence are merged under the most common genes and DNA. These V and J calls rely on TCRdb rather than the paper's analysis. Within this sample are hundreds of thousands of distinct CDR3 sequences, with approximately 15% of them counted one time only. The top ten hold 25% to 35% of the sample.

The chain is assembled from TRBV3-1 and TRBJ1-5, with 8 middle bases fitting TRBD1. The sample comprised blood. This receptor was obtained from a woman aged 18-29 years with Graves' hyperthyroidism that later progressed to Graves' ophthalmopathy. For the CDR3, the sequence is CASSQSGGGRNQPQHF. Here is the DNA: TGTGCCAGCAGCCAATCAGGGGGCGGTAGAAATCAGCCCCAGCATTTT.